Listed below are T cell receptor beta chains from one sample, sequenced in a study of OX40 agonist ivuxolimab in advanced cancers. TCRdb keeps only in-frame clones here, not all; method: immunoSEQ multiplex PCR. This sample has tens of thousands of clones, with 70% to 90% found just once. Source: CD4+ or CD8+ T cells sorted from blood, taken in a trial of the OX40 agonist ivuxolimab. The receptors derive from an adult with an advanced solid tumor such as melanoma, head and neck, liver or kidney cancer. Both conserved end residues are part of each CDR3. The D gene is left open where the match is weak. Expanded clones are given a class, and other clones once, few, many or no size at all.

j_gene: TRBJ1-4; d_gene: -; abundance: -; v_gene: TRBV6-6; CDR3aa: CASSYSASEKLFF; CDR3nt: TGTGCCAGCAGTTACTCGGCGTCCGAAAAACTGTTTTTT
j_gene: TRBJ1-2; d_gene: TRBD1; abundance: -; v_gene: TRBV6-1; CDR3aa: CASRRDRGYYGYTF; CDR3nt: TGTGCCAGCAGAAGGGACAGGGGATATTATGGCTACACCTTC
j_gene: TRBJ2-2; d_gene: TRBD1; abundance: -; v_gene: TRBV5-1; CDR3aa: CASSVGQGGSGELFF; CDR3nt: TGCGCCAGCAGCGTCGGACAGGGGGGCTCCGGGGAGCTGTTTTTT
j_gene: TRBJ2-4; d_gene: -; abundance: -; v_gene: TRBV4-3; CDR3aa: CASSQDGGSWAKNIQYF; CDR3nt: TGCGCCAGCAGCCAAGATGGGGGGTCATGGGCCAAAAACATTCAGTACTTC
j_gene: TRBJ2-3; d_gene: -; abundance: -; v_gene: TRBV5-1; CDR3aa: CASSLTAGAQYF; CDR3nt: TGCGCCAGCAGCTTGACAGCGGGTGCGCAGTATTTT
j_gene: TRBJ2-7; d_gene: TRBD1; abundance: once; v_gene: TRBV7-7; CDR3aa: CASSSAQGPAYEQYF; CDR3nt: TGTGCCAGCAGCTCGGCACAGGGGCCTGCCTACGAGCAGTACTTC
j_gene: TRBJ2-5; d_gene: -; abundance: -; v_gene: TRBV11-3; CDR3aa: CASSFSSAAQETQYF; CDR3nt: TGTGCCAGCAGCTTTTCCTCCGCAGCCCAAGAGACCCAGTACTTC
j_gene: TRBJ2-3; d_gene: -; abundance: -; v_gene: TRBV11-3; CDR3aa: CASSSPLSSDTQYF; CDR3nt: TGTGCCAGCAGCTCCCCGTTGAGCTCGGATACGCAGTATTTT
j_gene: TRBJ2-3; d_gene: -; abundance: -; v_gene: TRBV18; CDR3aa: CASSPVVSEGSTDTQYF; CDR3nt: TGTGCCAGCTCACCAGTGGTATCCGAGGGAAGCACAGATACGCAGTATTTT
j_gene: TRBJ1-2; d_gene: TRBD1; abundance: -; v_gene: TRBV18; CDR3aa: CASSPDRDYGYTF; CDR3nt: TGTGCCAGCTCACCCGACAGGGACTATGGCTACACCTTC
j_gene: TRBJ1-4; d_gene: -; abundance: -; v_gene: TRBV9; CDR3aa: CASSSNSATNEKLFF; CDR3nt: TGTGCCAGCAGCTCCAACTCTGCAACTAATGAAAAACTGTTTTTT
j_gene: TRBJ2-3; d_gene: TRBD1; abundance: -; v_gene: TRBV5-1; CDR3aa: CASSFVGGGTDTQYF; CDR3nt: TGCGCCAGCAGCTTTGTAGGGGGCGGCACAGATACGCAGTATTTT
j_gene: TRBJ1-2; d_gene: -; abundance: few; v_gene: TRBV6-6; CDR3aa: CASSYGGTRNYGYTF; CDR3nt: TGTGCCAGCAGTTACGGAGGTACTAGGAACTATGGCTACACCTTC
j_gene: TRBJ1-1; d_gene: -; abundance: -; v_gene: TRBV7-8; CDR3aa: CASSSPPSLNTEAFF; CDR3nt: TGTGCCAGCAGCTCCCCGCCTTCTTTGAACACTGAAGCTTTCTTT
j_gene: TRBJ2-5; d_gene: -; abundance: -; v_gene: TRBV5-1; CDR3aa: CASSLGTKQETQYF; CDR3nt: TGCGCCAGCAGCTTAGGGACAAAGCAAGAGACCCAGTACTTC
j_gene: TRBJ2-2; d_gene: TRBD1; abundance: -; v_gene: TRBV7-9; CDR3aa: CASSRTGMNTGELFF; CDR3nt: TGTGCCAGCAGCCGGACAGGGATGAACACCGGGGAGCTGTTTTTT
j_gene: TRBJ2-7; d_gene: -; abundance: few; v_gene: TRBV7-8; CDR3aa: CASSLKPSDSYEQYF; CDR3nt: TGTGCCAGCAGCTTGAAGCCTAGCGACTCCTACGAGCAGTACTTC
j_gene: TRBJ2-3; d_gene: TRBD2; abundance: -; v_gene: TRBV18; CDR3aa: CASSPPGLAGGTDTQYF; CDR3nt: TGTGCCAGCTCACCACCGGGACTAGCGGGGGGCACAGATACGCAGTATTTT
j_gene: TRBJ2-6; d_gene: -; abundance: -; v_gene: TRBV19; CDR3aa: CASSLIGSGANVLTF; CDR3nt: TGTGCCAGTAGTCTTATAGGGTCTGGGGCCAACGTCCTGACTTTC
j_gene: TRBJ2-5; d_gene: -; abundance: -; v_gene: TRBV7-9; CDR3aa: CASSSRETQYF; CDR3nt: TGTGCCAGCAGCTCCAGGGAGACCCAGTACTTC
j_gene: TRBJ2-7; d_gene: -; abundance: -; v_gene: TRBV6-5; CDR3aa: CASRDPSPYEQYF; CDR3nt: TGTGCCAGCCGGGACCCATCCCCCTACGAGCAGTACTTC
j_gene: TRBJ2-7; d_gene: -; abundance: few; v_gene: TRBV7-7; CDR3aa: CASSLDGTGEQYF; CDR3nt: TGTGCCAGCAGCTTGGACGGTACGGGGGAGCAGTACTTC
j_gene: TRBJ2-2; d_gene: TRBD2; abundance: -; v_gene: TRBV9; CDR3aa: CASSVASGAGELFF; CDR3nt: TGTGCCAGCAGCGTAGCTAGCGGCGCCGGGGAGCTGTTTTTT
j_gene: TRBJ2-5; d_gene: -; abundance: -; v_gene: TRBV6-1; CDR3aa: CASSEERQNLQETQYF; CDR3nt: TGTGCCAGCAGTGAAGAGAGACAGAACCTCCAAGAGACCCAGTACTTC
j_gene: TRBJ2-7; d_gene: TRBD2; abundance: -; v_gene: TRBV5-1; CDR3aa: CASNKASGGATSSYEQYF; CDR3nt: TGCGCCAGCAACAAGGCTAGCGGGGGGGCCACCAGCTCCTACGAGCAGTACTTC
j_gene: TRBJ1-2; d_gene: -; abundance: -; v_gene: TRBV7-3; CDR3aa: CASSSTQAGQGYTF; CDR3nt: TGTGCCAGCAGCTCGACCCAGGCGGGCCAGGGCTACACCTTC
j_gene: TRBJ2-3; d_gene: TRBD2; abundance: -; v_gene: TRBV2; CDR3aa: CASSEERGATDTQYF; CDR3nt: TGTGCCAGCAGTGAAGAGCGGGGAGCCACAGATACGCAGTATTTT
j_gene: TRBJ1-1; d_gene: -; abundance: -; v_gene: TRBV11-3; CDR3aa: CASSLGADTEAFF; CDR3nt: TGTGCCAGCAGCTTAGGGGCAGACACTGAAGCTTTCTTT
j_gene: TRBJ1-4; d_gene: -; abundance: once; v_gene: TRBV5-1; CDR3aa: CASSTDKATNEKLFF; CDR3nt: TGCGCCAGCAGCACCGACAAGGCAACTAATGAAAAACTGTTTTTT
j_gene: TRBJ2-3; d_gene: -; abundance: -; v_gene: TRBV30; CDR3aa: CAWSVRRVTSAADTQYF; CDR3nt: TGTGCCTGGAGTGTACGACGGGTTACGTCGGCGGCAGATACGCAGTATTTT
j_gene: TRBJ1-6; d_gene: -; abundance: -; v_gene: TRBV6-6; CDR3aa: CASSWEGRPLHF; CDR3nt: TGTGCCAGCAGTTGGGAGGGGCGTCCCCTCCACTTT
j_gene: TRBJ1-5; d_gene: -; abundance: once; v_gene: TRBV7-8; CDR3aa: CASSLVVGRGNQPQHF; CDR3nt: TGTGCCAGCAGCTTAGTAGTGGGTCGCGGCAATCAGCCCCAGCATTTT
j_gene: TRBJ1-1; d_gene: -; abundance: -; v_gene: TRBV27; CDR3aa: CASSSPTGTAYTEAFF; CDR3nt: TGTGCCAGCAGTTCACCAACAGGGACCGCGTACACTGAAGCTTTCTTT
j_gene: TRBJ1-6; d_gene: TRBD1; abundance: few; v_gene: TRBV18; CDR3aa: CASSPQDRGGSPLHF; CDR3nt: TGTGCCAGCTCACCACAGGACAGGGGCGGCTCACCCCTCCACTTT
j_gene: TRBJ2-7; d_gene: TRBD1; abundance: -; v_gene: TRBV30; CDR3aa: CAWSRTGGSYEQYF; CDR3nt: TGTGCCTGGAGTAGGACAGGGGGCTCCTACGAGCAGTACTTC
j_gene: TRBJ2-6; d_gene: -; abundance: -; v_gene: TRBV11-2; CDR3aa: CASSIPVGSGANVLTF; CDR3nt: TGTGCCAGCAGCATTCCCGTTGGGTCTGGGGCCAACGTCCTGACTTTC
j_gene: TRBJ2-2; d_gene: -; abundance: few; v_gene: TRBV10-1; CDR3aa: CASSESKASAGELFF; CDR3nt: TGCGCCAGCAGTGAGTCTAAGGCATCCGCCGGGGAGCTGTTTTTT
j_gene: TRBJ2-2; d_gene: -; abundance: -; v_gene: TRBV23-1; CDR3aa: CASSADNTGELFF; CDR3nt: TGCGCCAGCAGTGCCGACAACACCGGGGAGCTGTTTTTT
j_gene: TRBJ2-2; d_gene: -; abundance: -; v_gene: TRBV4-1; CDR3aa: CASSQGRSETPNTGELFF; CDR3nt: TGCGCCAGCAGCCAAGGAAGGAGCGAGACCCCGAACACCGGGGAGCTGTTTTTT
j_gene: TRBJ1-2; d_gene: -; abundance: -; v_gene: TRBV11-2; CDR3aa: CASSPSGGYGYTF; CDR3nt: TGTGCCAGCAGCCCCTCGGGAGGGTATGGCTACACCTTC
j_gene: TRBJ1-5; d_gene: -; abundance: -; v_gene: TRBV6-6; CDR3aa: CASSYGGNQPQHF; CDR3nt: TGTGCCAGCAGTTACGGGGGAAATCAGCCCCAGCATTTT